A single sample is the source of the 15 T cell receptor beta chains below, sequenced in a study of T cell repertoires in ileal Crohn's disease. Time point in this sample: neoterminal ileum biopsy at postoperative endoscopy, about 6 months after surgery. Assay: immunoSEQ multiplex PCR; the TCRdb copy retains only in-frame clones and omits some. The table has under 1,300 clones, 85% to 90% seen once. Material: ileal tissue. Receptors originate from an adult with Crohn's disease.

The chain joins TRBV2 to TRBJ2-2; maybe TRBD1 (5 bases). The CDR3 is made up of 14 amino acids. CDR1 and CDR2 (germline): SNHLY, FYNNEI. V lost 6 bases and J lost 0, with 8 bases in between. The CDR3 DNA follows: TGTGCCAGCAGGAAACAGGCGAACACCGGGGAGCTGTTTTTT. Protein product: CASRKQANTGELFF.

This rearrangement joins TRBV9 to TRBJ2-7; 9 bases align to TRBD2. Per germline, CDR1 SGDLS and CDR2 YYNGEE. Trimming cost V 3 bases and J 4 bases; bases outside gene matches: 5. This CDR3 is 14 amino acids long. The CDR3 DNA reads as TGTGCCAGCAGCGCTAGCGGGGTGGGGTACGAGCAGTACTTC. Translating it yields CASSASGVGYEQYF.

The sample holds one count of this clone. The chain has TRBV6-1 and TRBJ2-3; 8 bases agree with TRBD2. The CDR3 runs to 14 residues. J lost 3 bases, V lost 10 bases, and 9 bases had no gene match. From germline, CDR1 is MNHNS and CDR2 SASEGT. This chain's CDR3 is CANSPGLETDTQYF. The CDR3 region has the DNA TGTGCCAACTCACCGGGACTAGAAACAGATACGCAGTATTTT.

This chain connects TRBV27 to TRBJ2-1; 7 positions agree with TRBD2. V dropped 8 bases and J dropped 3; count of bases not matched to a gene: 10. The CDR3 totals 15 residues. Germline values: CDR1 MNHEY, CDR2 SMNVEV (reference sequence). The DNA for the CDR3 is TGTGCCAGCTCCCTTCGGGGGGTAGGCTACAATGAGCAGTTCTTC. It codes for CASSLRGVGYNEQFF.

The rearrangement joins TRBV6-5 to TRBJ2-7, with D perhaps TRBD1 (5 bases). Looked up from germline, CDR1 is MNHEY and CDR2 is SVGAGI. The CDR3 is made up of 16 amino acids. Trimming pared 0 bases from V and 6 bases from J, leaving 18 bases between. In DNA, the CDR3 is TGTGCCAGCAGTTACTCGAAGGCGGCAGGGCGAAGCGAGCAGTACTTC. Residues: CASSYSKAAGRSEQYF.

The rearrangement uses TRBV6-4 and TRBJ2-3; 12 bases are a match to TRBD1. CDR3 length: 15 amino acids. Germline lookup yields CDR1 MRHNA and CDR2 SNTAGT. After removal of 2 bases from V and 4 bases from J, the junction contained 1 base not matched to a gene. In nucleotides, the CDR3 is TGTGCCAGCAGTGACGGGACAGGGGGCGCAGATACGCAGTATTTT. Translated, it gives CASSDGTGGADTQYF.

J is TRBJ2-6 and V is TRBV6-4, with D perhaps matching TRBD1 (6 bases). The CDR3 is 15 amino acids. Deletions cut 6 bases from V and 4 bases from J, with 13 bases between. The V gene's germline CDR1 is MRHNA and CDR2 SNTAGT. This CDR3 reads CASSDTGQGANVLTF. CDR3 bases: TGTGCCAGCAGCGATACAGGGCAAGGGGCCAACGTCCTGACTTTC.

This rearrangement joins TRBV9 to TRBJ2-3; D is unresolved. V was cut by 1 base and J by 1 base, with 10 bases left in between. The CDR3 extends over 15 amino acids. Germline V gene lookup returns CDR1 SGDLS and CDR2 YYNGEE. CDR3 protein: CASSVIEAGTDTQYF. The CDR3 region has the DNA TGTGCCAGCAGCGTAATAGAGGCTGGCACAGATACGCAGTATTTT.

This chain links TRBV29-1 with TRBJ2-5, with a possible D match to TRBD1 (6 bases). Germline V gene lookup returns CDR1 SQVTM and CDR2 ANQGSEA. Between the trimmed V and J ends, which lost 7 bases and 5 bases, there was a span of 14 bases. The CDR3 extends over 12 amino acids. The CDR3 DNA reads TGCAGCGCCTACAGGGTTGGGGAGACCCAGTACTTC. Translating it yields CSAYRVGETQYF. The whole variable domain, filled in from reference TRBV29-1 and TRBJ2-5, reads SAVISQKPSRDICQRGTSLTIQCQVDSQVTMMFWYRQQPGQSLTLIATANQGSEATYESGFVIDKFPISRPNLTFSTLTVSNMSPEDSSIYLCSAYRVGETQYFGPGTRLLVL.

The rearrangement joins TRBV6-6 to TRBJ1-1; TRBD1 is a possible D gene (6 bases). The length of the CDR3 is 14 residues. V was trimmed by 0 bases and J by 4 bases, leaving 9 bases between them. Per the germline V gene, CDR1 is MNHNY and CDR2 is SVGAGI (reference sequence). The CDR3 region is CASSYSLTGTEAFF. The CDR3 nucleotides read TGTGCCAGCAGTTACTCGTTGACAGGCACTGAAGCTTTCTTT.

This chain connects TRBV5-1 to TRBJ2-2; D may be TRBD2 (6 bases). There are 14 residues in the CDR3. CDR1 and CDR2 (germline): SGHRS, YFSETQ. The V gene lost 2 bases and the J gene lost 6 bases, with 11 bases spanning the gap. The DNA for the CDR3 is TGCGCCAGCAGCTTCAACCCGGGGGCCGGGGAGCTGTTTTTT. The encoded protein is CASSFNPGAGELFF.

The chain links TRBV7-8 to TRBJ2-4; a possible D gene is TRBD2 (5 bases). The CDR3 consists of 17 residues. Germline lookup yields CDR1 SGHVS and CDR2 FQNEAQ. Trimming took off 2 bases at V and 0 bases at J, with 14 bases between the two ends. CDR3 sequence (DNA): TGTGCCAGCAGCTTATTAGACGGGATGTTAGCCAAAAACATTCAGTACTTC. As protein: CASSLLDGMLAKNIQYF.

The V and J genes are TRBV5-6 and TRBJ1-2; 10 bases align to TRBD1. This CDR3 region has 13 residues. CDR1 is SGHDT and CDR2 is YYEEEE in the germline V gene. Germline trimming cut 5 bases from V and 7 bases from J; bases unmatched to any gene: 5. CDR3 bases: TGTGCCAGCAGTGTGGGACAGGGGATTGGCTACACCTTC. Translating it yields CASSVGQGIGYTF.

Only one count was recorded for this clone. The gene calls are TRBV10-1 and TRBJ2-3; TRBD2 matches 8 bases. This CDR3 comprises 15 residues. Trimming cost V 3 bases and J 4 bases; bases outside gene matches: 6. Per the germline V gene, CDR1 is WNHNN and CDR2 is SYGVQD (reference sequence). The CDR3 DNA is TGCGCCAGCAGTGACGCGGCGGGGGGTGCAGATACGCAGTATTTT. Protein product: CASSDAAGGADTQYF.

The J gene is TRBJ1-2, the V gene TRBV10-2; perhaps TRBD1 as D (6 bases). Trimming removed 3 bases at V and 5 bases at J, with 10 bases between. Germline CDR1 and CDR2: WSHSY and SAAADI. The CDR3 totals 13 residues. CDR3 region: CASSEAGAYGYTF. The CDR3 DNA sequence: TGCGCCAGCAGTGAAGCGGGGGCGTATGGCTACACCTTC.